This entry is about one TCR beta chain. This specimen comes from a study of cytomegalovirus exposure and HLA in healthy donors. The PCR used 60 Vbeta and 13 Jbeta primers. Data came from immunoSEQ multiplex PCR; TCRdb stores just in-frame clones and leaves some out. The data show around 110,000 clones, approximately 80% seen once. V gave up 4 bases and J gave up 4 bases; unmatched junction bases: 6. The CDR3 spans 14 residues. The germline CDR1 and CDR2 sequences are MNHEY and SMNVEV (reference sequence). Sample: PBMCs. The J gene is TRBJ1-1, the V gene TRBV27, with 7 bases aligning to TRBD1. The source is a young woman in good health and CMV-seronegative. CDR3 nucleotides: TGTGCCAGCAGTTCGTACGACAGGGCCACTGAAGCTTTCTTT. As protein: CASSSYDRATEAFF.